This TCR beta chain comes out of a study of OX40 agonist ivuxolimab in advanced cancers. CDR1 is MNHEY and CDR2 is SVGAGI in the germline V gene. The CDR3 covers 15 residues. The V end was cut by 4 bases, the J end by 3 bases, with 16 bases between. Whole-study findings and limits: Fewer expanded clones were found on average in CD4+ than in CD8+ T cells. The authors did not determine the antigen specificity of the expanded peripheral T cells. Partial responders at 0.1-3.0 mg/kg had among the lowest clonal expansion.

In this sample, this clone turned up a few times. What it recognizes is unknown. Method: immunoSEQ multiplex PCR; TCRdb's copy keeps in-frame clones and lacks some. This sample has about 70,000 clones, with roughly 87% found just once. The TCR originated in an adult with an advanced solid tumor such as melanoma, head and neck, liver or kidney cancer. The J gene is TRBJ2-7, the V gene TRBV6-5, with D possibly matching TRBD1 (6 bases). The sample here was CD4+ or CD8+ T cells sorted from blood, taken in a trial of the OX40 agonist ivuxolimab. The CDR3 sequence: CASSSTGQGSYEQYF. The DNA of the CDR3 is TGTGCCAGCAGTTCAACAGGGCAGGGGAGCTACGAGCAGTACTTC.